A selection of T cell receptor beta chains follows, all from one sample in a study of response to subunit inactivated influenza vaccine. One entry per CDR3 protein, called by TCRdb with MiXCR from the RT-PCR reads. This sample has 450,000 to 600,000 distinct CDR3 sequences, with approximately 7.7% found just once. The sample was PBMCs from blood, taken around 2 years after vaccination. The receptor source for this set is a man in his fifties or sixties who received an inactivated influenza vaccine. The CDR3 runs from the conserved cysteine through the conserved F or W. Each record gives: V gene, clone size, D gene, J gene, CDR3 protein, CDR3 DNA. A D gene is named only where the DNA matches it firmly. The size of a clone is reported for some rows only, either as once, few or many, or as a class for expanded clones.

>TRBV28|.|.|TRBJ2-3
CASSFSSKLVTDTQYF
TGTGCCAGCAGTTTTAGTAGCAAGTTAGTAACAGATACGCAGTATTTT
>TRBV3-1|many|TRBD1|TRBJ2-7
CASSRMDRLHQYF
TGTGCCAGCAGCCGAATGGACAGGCTACACCAATACTTC
>TRBV18|.|.|TRBJ1-1
CASSPVPNTEAFF
TGTGCCAGCTCACCAGTCCCGAACACTGAAGCTTTCTTT
>TRBV5-1|.|TRBD2|TRBJ2-3
CASSIAGGMGDTQYF
TGCGCCAGCAGCATAGCGGGGGGTATGGGAGATACGCAGTATTTT
>TRBV30|few|.|TRBJ2-3
CASTLTDTQYF
TGTGCCTCCACACTCACAGATACGCAGTATTTT
>TRBV6-1|.|.|TRBJ1-1
CASSPAGTHTEAFF
TGTGCCAGCAGTCCCGCCGGGACACACACTGAAGCTTTCTTT
>TRBV5-1|many|TRBD2|TRBJ2-7
CASSPGGGTTPGEYF
TGCGCCAGCAGCCCGGGAGGGGGGACTACCCCTGGGGAGTACTTC
>TRBV24-1|.|.|TRBJ2-7
CATGRDGSYEQYF
TGTGCCACCGGGCGGGACGGGTCCTACGAGCAGTACTTC
>TRBV3-1|.|.|TRBJ2-5
CASSQVQETQYF
TGTGCCAGCAGCCAAGTCCAAGAGACCCAGTACTTC
>TRBV11-2|many|TRBD2|TRBJ2-1
CASSLDGLAVNEQFF
TGTGCCAGCAGCTTAGATGGCCTAGCGGTCAATGAGCAGTTCTTC
>TRBV7-8|few|TRBD2|TRBJ2-7
CASSPRLAGKTYEQYF
TGTGCCAGCAGCCCGAGGCTAGCGGGAAAAACCTACGAGCAGTACTTC
>TRBV7-2|.|.|TRBJ2-2
CASSDLAGELFF
TGTGCCAGCAGCGATCTAGCCGGGGAGCTGTTTTTT
>TRBV20-1|once|.|TRBJ2-5
CSARLPLAIETQYF
TGCAGTGCTAGACTACCCTTGGCTATAGAGACCCAGTACTTC
>TRBV20-1|many|.|TRBJ2-6
CSASRGIGANVLTF
TGCAGTGCTAGTAGGGGGATTGGGGCCAACGTCCTGACTTTC
>TRBV6-1|.|.|TRBJ1-2
CASTHGGTNNYGYTF
TGTGCCAGCACCCACGGAGGCACGAACAACTATGGCTACACCTTC
>TRBV29-1|.|TRBD1|TRBJ1-2
CSVTTGSGNYGYTF
TGCAGCGTTACGACAGGGTCGGGAAACTATGGCTACACCTTC
>TRBV5-1|.|.|TRBJ1-1
CASSQASRGGNTEAFF
TGCGCCAGCAGCCAGGCTAGTCGGGGGGGGAACACTGAAGCTTTCTTT
>TRBV11-1|.|.|TRBJ2-7
CASSKTTYEQYF
TGTGCCAGCAGTAAGACAACCTACGAGCAGTACTTC
>TRBV7-9|.|.|TRBJ2-2
CASDSTTRYGELFF
TGTGCCAGCGATTCTACTACTAGATACGGGGAGCTGTTTTTT
>TRBV4-1|few|.|TRBJ1-4
CASSQDGRGFDEKLFF
TGCGCCAGCAGCCAAGATGGGAGGGGTTTTGACGAAAAACTGTTTTTT
>TRBV6-1|few|TRBD1|TRBJ2-1
CASSGEDRGLYNEQFF
TGTGCCAGCAGTGGGGAAGACAGGGGGTTGTACAATGAGCAGTTCTTC
>TRBV28|many|.|TRBJ2-7
CASRRSYEQYF
TGTGCCAGCAGGAGGTCCTACGAGCAGTACTTC
>TRBV12-3/TRBV12-4|.|TRBD1|TRBJ2-3
CASSGGQGPDTQYF
TGTGCCAGCAGTGGGGGACAGGGCCCAGATACGCAGTATTTT
>TRBV12-3/TRBV12-4|few|.|TRBJ2-3
CASSLVGPTDTQYF
TGTGCCAGCAGTTTAGTAGGGCCGACAGATACGCAGTATTTT
>TRBV12-3/TRBV12-4|many|.|TRBJ2-3
CASSLTDTDTQYF
TGTGCCAGCAGTCTGACAGATACAGATACGCAGTATTTT
>TRBV12-3/TRBV12-4|few|.|TRBJ2-1
CASRTAGGGNEQFF
TGTGCCAGCAGGACCGCCGGGGGTGGGAATGAGCAGTTCTTC
>TRBV12-3/TRBV12-4|many|.|TRBJ2-7
CASSAGHLSSYEQYF
TGTGCCAGCAGTGCGGGACACCTGAGCTCCTACGAGCAGTACTTC
>TRBV2|few|TRBD1|TRBJ1-1
CASRWTGGNTEAFF
TGTGCCAGCAGATGGACAGGGGGCAACACTGAAGCTTTCTTT
>TRBV20-1|.|.|TRBJ1-4
CSASVAVTNEKLFF
TGCAGTGCTAGTGTAGCGGTAACTAATGAAAAACTGTTTTTT
>TRBV12-3/TRBV12-4|many|.|TRBJ1-6
CASSLSRGSPLHF
TGTGCCAGCAGCCTATCCAGGGGTTCACCCCTCCACTTT
>TRBV12-3/TRBV12-4|many|TRBD1|TRBJ2-6
CASSITGTVISGANVLTF
TGTGCCAGCAGCATTACCGGGACAGTGATCTCTGGGGCCAACGTCCTGACTTTC
>TRBV11-2|few|TRBD2|TRBJ2-1
CASSLGGTSGYNEQFF
TGTGCCAGCAGCTTAGGCGGGACTAGCGGATACAATGAGCAGTTCTTC
>TRBV12-3/TRBV12-4|many|.|TRBJ1-1
CASSKTGNTEAFF
TGTGCCAGCAGCAAGACAGGGAACACTGAAGCTTTCTTT
>TRBV20-1|.|TRBD2|TRBJ2-1
CSARMLRVAGSYNEQFF
TGCAGTGCCCGAATGCTCAGGGTAGCGGGCTCCTACAATGAGCAGTTCTTC
>TRBV7-3|.|.|TRBJ2-2
CASRGHMNTGELFF
TGTGCCAGCAGGGGACACATGAACACCGGGGAGCTGTTTTTT
>TRBV3-1|many|.|TRBJ2-4
CASSLSVGAKNIQYF
TGTGCCAGCAGCCTGAGCGTCGGGGCCAAAAACATTCAGTACTTC
>TRBV7-8|many|.|TRBJ2-3
CASSLTRGGRADTQYF
TGTGCCAGCAGCCTAACGAGGGGGGGCAGGGCAGATACGCAGTATTTT
>TRBV30|.|.|TRBJ2-5
CAWSRFPGITTQETQYF
TGTGCCTGGTCGAGATTTCCAGGGATCACGACCCAAGAGACCCAGTACTTC
>TRBV6-5|many|TRBD1|TRBJ2-7
CASSSRDRGRMEYF
TGTGCCAGCAGTTCCCGGGACAGGGGGCGGATGGAGTACTTC
>TRBV4-3|few|.|TRBJ1-6
CASSQGGGHYNSPLHF
TGCGCCAGCAGCCAAGGAGGGGGACACTATAATTCACCCCTCCACTTT
>TRBV5-1|.|.|TRBJ2-7
CASSIRDHEGQYF
TGCGCCAGCAGCATCCGGGACCACGAGGGGCAGTACTTC
>TRBV24-1|.|.|TRBJ2-3
CATSDNVAGDTQYF
TGTGCCACCAGTGATAACGTGGCGGGAGATACGCAGTATTTT
>TRBV29-1|.|.|TRBJ2-7
CSGGLSYEQYF
TGCAGCGGGGGACTCTCCTACGAGCAGTACTTC
>TRBV6-5|few|.|TRBJ1-6
CASSYTGAASDSPLHF
TGTGCCAGCAGTTACACCGGGGCAGCCAGCGATTCACCCCTCCACTTT
>TRBV27|.|.|TRBJ2-5
CASSFKRWGETQYF
TGTGCCAGCAGTTTCAAGCGCTGGGGTGAGACCCAGTACTTC
>TRBV3-1|many|.|TRBJ1-2
CASSPQYTGGGVSGYTF
TGTGCCAGCAGCCCCCAGTATACCGGGGGAGGGGTGAGCGGCTACACCTTC
>TRBV27|.|.|TRBJ1-3
CASRPTSAGNTIYF
TGTGCCAGCAGACCGACATCAGCTGGAAACACCATATATTTT
>TRBV14|many|.|TRBJ1-2
CASSQDVGFSYGYTF
TGTGCCAGCAGCCAAGATGTCGGGTTTTCCTATGGCTACACCTTC
>TRBV6-1|few|.|TRBJ2-1
CASSETPLGREQFF
TGTGCCAGCAGTGAAACCCCTCTGGGTCGAGAGCAGTTCTTC
>TRBV5-1|few|TRBD2|TRBJ2-2
CARRLAAPSTGELFF
TGCGCCCGACGACTAGCTGCCCCGAGCACCGGGGAGCTGTTTTTT
>TRBV12-3/TRBV12-4|many|.|TRBJ1-1
CASSLARPEAFF
TGTGCCAGCAGTTTAGCCAGACCTGAAGCTTTCTTT
>TRBV4-1|many|TRBD2|TRBJ2-7
CASSQSLAGDYEQYF
TGCGCCAGCAGCCAATCGCTAGCGGGGGACTACGAGCAGTACTTC
>TRBV3-1|.|TRBD2|TRBJ2-1
CASSLSGTSRMF
TGTGCCAGCAGCCTCTCCGGGACTAGCAGGATGTTC